The 20 T cell receptor beta chains below come from one sample, sequenced in a study of blood T cell repertoires in COVID-19 (dated by TCRdb to the early 2020s). Library generation was performed with the immunoSEQ multiplex PCR assay. TCRdb limited this immuneACCESS table to in-frame rearrangements with V and J called. A share of clones is missing; checked studies link under half to unresolved V genes, and the rest is unexplained. Across this sample there are about 300,000 clones, with nearly 90% seen only once. The ten largest clones capture 2.9% of the sample. Sequencing used PBMCs or T cells enriched from blood (not recorded which). These receptors all stem from a woman aged 50 to 65 who had been exposed to COVID-19.

The rearrangement links TRBV15 to TRBJ1-6; TRBD1 aligns across 8 bases. Germline CDR1 LNHNV, CDR2 YYDKDF (reference sequence). The trim removed 5 bases at V and 4 bases at J, leaving 4 bases unmatched. This CDR3 comprises 15 residues. CDR3 protein: CATSETGVYNSPLHF. The CDR3 DNA is TGTGCCACCAGCGAGACAGGGGTGTATAATTCACCCCTCCACTTT.

The chain employs TRBV28 and TRBJ1-1, with D tentatively TRBD1 (5 bases). Germline assignment: CDR1 MDHEN and CDR2 SYDVKM. This CDR3 comprises 14 residues. Deletions cut 6 bases from V and 1 base from J, with 12 bases between. The CDR3 is CASRLITGNTEAFF. CDR3 sequence (DNA): TGTGCCAGCAGACTAATTACAGGGAACACTGAAGCTTTCTTT.

The V call is TRBV20-1, the J call TRBJ1-2; D may be TRBD1 (5 bases). Germline lookup yields CDR1 DFQATT and CDR2 SNEGSKA (reference sequence). Trimming pared 3 bases from V and 8 bases from J, leaving 10 bases between. The CDR3 covers 11 residues. The CDR3 bases are TGCAGTGCTAGTTGGGGGGACGGCTACACCTTC. This translates into CSASWGDGYTF.

The rearrangement links TRBV7-8 to TRBJ2-1; 7 bases match TRBD1. This CDR3 has 14 residues. Germline assignment: CDR1 SGHVS and CDR2 FQNEAQ. V lost 7 bases and J lost 5; bases outside the gene matches: 8. The CDR3 nucleotides read TGTGCCAGCACTGACAGGGAAGTGGACAATGAGCAGTTCTTC. Amino acid sequence: CASTDREVDNEQFF.

This clone was recorded only once. V usage is TRBV19 and J usage is TRBJ2-1, with D tentatively TRBD2 (7 bases). V shed 7 bases and J shed 6 bases, with 19 bases lying between them. CDR1 is LNHDA and CDR2 is SQIVND in the germline V gene (reference sequence). The CDR3 length is 15 residues. The chain's CDR3 is CASNSPGGRPNEQFF. The DNA for the CDR3 is TGTGCCAGTAACTCACCCGGGGGGCGGCCCAATGAGCAGTTCTTC.

The chain couples TRBV19 to TRBJ2-7, with D perhaps TRBD1 (6 bases). Germline loops: CDR1 LNHDA, CDR2 SQIVND (reference sequence). This CDR3 contains 13 residues. V dropped 5 bases and J dropped 6 bases, with 14 bases sitting between them. CDR3 amino acids: CASSGVLGGEQYF. The CDR3 bases are TGTGCCAGTAGTGGGGTCCTAGGGGGCGAGCAGTACTTC.

V is TRBV5-1 and J is TRBJ2-2, with D possibly matching TRBD1 (5 bases). V was clipped by 2 bases and J by 8 bases, with 7 bases between them. The CDR3 sequence is 12 residues long. CDR1 and CDR2 (germline): SGHRS, YFSETQ. The CDR3 here is CASSLSGGELFF. In DNA form, the CDR3 reads TGCGCCAGCAGCTTATCAGGGGGGGAGCTGTTTTTT.

This sequence joins TRBV11-2 and TRBJ1-5, with a weak D call TRBD1 (6 bases). The CDR3 extends over 16 amino acids. V lost 2 bases and J 1 base, leaving 12 bases between the germline ends. Germline lookup yields CDR1 SGHAT and CDR2 FQNNGV. CDR3 nucleotides: TGTGCCAGCAGCTTATTCCCAGGGGAGAGCAATCAGCCCCAGCATTTT. Amino acids: CASSLFPGESNQPQHF.

In this sample, this clone turned up a few times. The J gene is TRBJ2-2, the V gene TRBV5-1; D is ambiguous. The CDR3 sequence is 16 residues long. Per the germline V gene, CDR1 is SGHRS and CDR2 is YFSETQ. Trimming stripped 1 base from V and 4 bases from J, with 14 bases between. For the CDR3, the DNA is TGCGCCAGCAGCTTGATCGCGTCCCCCTCCACCGGGGAGCTGTTTTTT. This sequence encodes CASSLIASPSTGELFF.

The V and J genes are TRBV28 and TRBJ1-2; 12 bases map to TRBD1. Germline V CDR1 and CDR2: MDHEN, SYDVKM. V lost 4 bases, J lost 8 bases, and 5 bases stayed unmatched. There are 14 residues in the CDR3. The CDR3 DNA is TGTGCCAGCAGTTCTGGGGACAGGGGGCACGGCTACACCTTC. Translation: CASSSGDRGHGYTF.

This chain uses TRBV27 with TRBJ2-7; TRBD2 is a possible D gene (6 bases). In germline, CDR1 is MNHEY, CDR2 SMNVEV (reference sequence). The CDR3 spans 13 residues. V lost 6 bases and J lost 2, with 11 bases in between. As DNA, the CDR3 is TGTGCCAGCAGCCCGGGAGTCACCTACGAGCAGTACTTC. Translated, it gives CASSPGVTYEQYF.

The genes are TRBV6-2 or TRBV6-3 and TRBJ1-5; TRBD1 agrees at 8 bases. The junction had 9 bases not matched to a gene; V was cut back by 2 bases and J by 6 bases. Germline V gene data show CDR1 as MNHEY and CDR2 as SVGEGT. The CDR3 sequence is 16 residues long. The CDR3 DNA is TGTGCCAGCAGTTACATCAACAGGGGGTTTCGTCAGCCCCAGCATTTT. Translating gives CASSYINRGFRQPQHF.

In this sample, this clone turned up a few times. The same CDR3 is also encoded by other DNA sequences in this sample. This chain joins TRBV27 and TRBJ2-7; 8 nucleotides align to TRBD1. The J segment lost 4 bases and the V segment lost 3 bases, leaving 5 bases of the junction unmatched. Germline CDR1 MNHEY, CDR2 SMNVEV (reference sequence). This CDR3 has 14 amino acids. CDR3 sequence reads: CASSLTGDSYEQYF. In nucleotides, the CDR3 is TGTGCCAGCAGTTTGACAGGGGATTCTTACGAGCAGTACTTC.

The V call is TRBV19, the J call TRBJ2-2; TRBD2 aligns across 9 bases. CDR3 length: 13 residues. CDR1 LNHDA and CDR2 SQIVND come from the germline V gene (reference sequence). Trimming removed 10 bases from V and 7 bases from J; junction bases left unmatched: 7. DNA for the CDR3: TGTGCCACCACCAGGACTAGCGTCGGGGAGCTGTTTTTT. Translated: CATTRTSVGELFF.

V usage is TRBV28 and J usage is TRBJ2-1; the D gene is possibly TRBD2 (5 bases). From germline, CDR1 is MDHEN and CDR2 SYDVKM. V dropped 4 bases and J dropped 0 bases, with 25 bases sitting between them. CDR3 size: 20 residues. Here the CDR3 reads CASSSILRSGLTSSYNEQFF. The CDR3 DNA is TGTGCCAGCAGTTCTATTTTACGAAGCGGACTTACCTCCTCCTACAATGAGCAGTTCTTC.

V gene TRBV7-2 combines with J gene TRBJ2-3; TRBD2 aligns across 7 bases. Per the germline V gene, CDR1 is SGHTA and CDR2 is FQGNSA. The V gene end was trimmed by 4 bases and the J gene end by 2 bases; junction bases not matched to a gene: 15. This CDR3 contains 18 residues. CDR3 DNA sequence: TGTGCCAGCAGCTCCCTCCCTGCCCGTGGGACTAACACAGATACGCAGTATTTT. Its protein product is CASSSLPARGTNTDTQYF.

The chain links TRBV19 to TRBJ2-1, with 10 bases aligning to TRBD2. CDR3 size: 15 residues. Germline V CDR1 and CDR2: LNHDA, SQIVND (reference sequence). V dropped 3 bases and J dropped 6; count of bases not matched to a gene: 5. The CDR3 is CASSILAGAINEQFF. CDR3 nucleotides: TGTGCCAGTAGTATCCTAGCGGGGGCCATCAATGAGCAGTTCTTC. Together with reference TRBV19 and TRBJ2-1, the CDR3 gives the full variable domain: DGGITQSPKYLFRKEGQNVTLSCEQNLNHDAMYWYRQDPGQGLRLIYYSQIVNDFQKGDIAEGYSVSREKKESFPLTVTSAQKNPTAFYLCASSILAGAINEQFFGPGTRLTVL.

The chain uses TRBV2 and TRBJ1-5; possible D gene TRBD1, 5 bases. V lost 6 bases and J lost 0, with 9 bases in between. CDR3 length equals 14 residues. CDR1 SNHLY and CDR2 FYNNEI come from the germline V gene. The CDR3 sequence: CASRDDSSNQPQHF. DNA of the CDR3: TGTGCCAGCAGGGACGACAGTAGCAATCAGCCCCAGCATTTT.

This chain uses TRBV19 with TRBJ1-2, with 11 bases that match TRBD1. Germline CDR1 is LNHDA and CDR2 is SQIVND (reference sequence). V lost 5 bases and J lost 4; bases outside the gene matches: 9. The CDR3 covers 16 residues. The chain's CDR3 is CASSSTTGTGGYGYTF. In DNA, the CDR3 is TGTGCCAGTAGTTCCACAACCGGGACAGGGGGCTATGGCTACACCTTC.

The chain joins TRBV7-9 to TRBJ1-1; weak D call: TRBD1 (6 bases). Germline CDR1 is SEHNR and CDR2 is FQNEAQ (reference sequence). This CDR3 comprises 14 residues. Deletions cut 3 bases from V and 5 bases from J, with 13 bases between. This chain's CDR3 is CASSFDRYGTEAFF. In DNA, the CDR3 is TGTGCCAGCAGCTTTGACAGGTATGGGACTGAAGCTTTCTTT.